The clone carrying this T cell receptor (beta chain) was seen a few times. The antigen is unknown. The data derive from a study of vaccination and CD4 T cells after COVID-19. Study background: Convalescent individuals exhibited SARS-CoV-2 positivity on nasal swab PCR, with under 10 mild and one severe presentation. Post-COVID sampling occurred a median approximately 100 days after diagnosis (range 35 to 161).

Researchers used the Oncomine TCR Beta short-read assay to sequence DNA from cultured CD4+ T cells. TCRdb reprocessed the PCR reads with MiXCR, giving one entry per CDR3 protein. There are around 15,000 distinct CDR3 sequences in the sample; approximately 53% occur only once, and about a sixth lies in the top ten. Described treatment: approximately nine-day PBMC culture with coronavirus spike peptide pools or control peptides (ViraFEST assay). ViraFEST used peptide pools to expand antigen-specific T cells, then sequenced TCRs. From the roughly nine-day cultures, CD4+ T cells were isolated by negative selection. The CDR3 consists of 17 residues. The V and J ends lost 0 bases and 1 base respectively, with 15 bases between them. Germline CDR1 MNHEY, CDR2 SVGAGI.

The specimen sequenced was CD4+ T cells from blood, cultured in vitro. This chain connects TRBV6-5 to TRBJ1-2; no firm D call. This TCR was recovered from a human donor who had recovered from COVID-19. The CDR3 DNA follows: TGTGCCAGCAGTTACTCGACCGACGGGCTCGATAACTATGGCTACACCTTC. This gives the protein CASSYSTDGLDNYGYTF.